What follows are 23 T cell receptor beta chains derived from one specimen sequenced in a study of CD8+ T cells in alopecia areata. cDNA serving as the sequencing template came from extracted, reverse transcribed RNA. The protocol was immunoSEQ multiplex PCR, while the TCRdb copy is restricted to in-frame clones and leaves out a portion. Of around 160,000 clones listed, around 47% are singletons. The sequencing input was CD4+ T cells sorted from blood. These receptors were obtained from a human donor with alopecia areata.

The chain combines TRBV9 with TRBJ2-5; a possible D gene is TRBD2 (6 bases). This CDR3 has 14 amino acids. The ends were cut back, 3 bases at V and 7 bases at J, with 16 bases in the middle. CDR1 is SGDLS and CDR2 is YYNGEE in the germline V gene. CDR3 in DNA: TGTGCCAGCAGCGCCGAGGGAGGCCAGGGGACCCAGTACTTC. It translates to CASSAEGGQGTQYF.

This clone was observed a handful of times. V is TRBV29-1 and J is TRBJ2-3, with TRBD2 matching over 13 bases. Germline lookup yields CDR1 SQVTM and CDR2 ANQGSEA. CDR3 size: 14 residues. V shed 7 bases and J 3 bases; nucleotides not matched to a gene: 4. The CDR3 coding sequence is TGCAGCGCTGAGACTAGCGGGGGGACAGATACGCAGTATTTT. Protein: CSAETSGGTDTQYF.

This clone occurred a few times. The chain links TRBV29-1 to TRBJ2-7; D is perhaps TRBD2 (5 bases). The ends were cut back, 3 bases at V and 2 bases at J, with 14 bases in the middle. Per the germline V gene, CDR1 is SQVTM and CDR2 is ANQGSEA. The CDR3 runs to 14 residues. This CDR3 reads CSVDPGFKAYEQYF. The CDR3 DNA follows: TGCAGCGTTGACCCGGGGTTTAAGGCCTACGAGCAGTACTTC.

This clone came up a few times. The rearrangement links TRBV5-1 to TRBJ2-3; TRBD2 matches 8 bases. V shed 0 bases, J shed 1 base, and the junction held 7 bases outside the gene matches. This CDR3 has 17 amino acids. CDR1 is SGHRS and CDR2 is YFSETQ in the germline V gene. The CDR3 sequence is CASSLALGTRGTDTQYF. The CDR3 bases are TGCGCCAGCAGCTTGGCCCTTGGGACTAGAGGCACAGATACGCAGTATTTT.

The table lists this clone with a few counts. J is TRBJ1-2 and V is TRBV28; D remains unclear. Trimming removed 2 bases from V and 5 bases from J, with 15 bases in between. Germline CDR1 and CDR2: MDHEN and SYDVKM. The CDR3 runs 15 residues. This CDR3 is CASSLGLLSTYGYTF. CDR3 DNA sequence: TGTGCCAGCAGTTTAGGTCTTCTGTCGACATATGGCTACACCTTC.

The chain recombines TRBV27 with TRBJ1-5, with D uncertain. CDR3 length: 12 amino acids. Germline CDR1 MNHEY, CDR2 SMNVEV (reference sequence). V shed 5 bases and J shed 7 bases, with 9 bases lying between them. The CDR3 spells CASSMSGQPQHF. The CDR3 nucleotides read TGTGCCAGCAGTATGAGTGGACAGCCCCAGCATTTT.

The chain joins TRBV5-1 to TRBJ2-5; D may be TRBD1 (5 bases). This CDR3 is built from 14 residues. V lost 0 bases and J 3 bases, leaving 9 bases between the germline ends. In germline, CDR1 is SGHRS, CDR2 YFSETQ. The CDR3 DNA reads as TGCGCCAGCAGCTTGGAGGGGCGAAAAGAGACCCAGTACTTC. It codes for CASSLEGRKETQYF.

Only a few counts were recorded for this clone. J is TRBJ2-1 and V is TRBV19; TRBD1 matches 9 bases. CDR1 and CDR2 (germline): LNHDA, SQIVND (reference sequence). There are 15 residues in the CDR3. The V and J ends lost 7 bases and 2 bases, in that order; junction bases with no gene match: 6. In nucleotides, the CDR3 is TGTGCCAGTAATCCGGGACAGGGAGCCTACAATGAGCAGTTCTTC. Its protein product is CASNPGQGAYNEQFF.

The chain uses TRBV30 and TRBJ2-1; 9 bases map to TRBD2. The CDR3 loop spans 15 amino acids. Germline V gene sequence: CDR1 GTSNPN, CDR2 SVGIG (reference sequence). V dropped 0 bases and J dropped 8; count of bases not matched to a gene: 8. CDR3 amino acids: CAWSVGGRALDEQFF. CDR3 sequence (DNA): TGTGCCTGGAGTGTAGGCGGGAGGGCCCTCGATGAGCAGTTCTTC.

In DNA form, the CDR3 reads TGTGCCAGCAGCTTGGATCCTAGCGGGAGCGAGCAGTACTTC. Protein sequence: CASSLDPSGSEQYF. The chain couples TRBV5-8 to TRBJ2-7; 10 nucleotides line up with TRBD2. The V gene's germline CDR1 is SGHTS and CDR2 YDEGEE. J was trimmed by 6 bases and V by 0 bases; bases with no gene match: 3. The CDR3 is 14 residues long. The full variable domain, its missing parts supplied by reference TRBV5-8 and TRBJ2-7, is EAGVTQSPTHLIKTRGQQATLRCSPISGHTSVYWYQQALGLGLQFLLWYDEGEERNRGNFPPRFSGRQFPNYSSELNVNALELEDSALYLCASSLDPSGSEQYFGPGTRLTVT.

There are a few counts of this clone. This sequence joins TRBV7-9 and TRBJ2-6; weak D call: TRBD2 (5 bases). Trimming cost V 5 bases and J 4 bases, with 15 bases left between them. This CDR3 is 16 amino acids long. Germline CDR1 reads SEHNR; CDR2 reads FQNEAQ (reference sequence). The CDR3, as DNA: TGTGCCAGCAGCCCCAGAGGGTTGGAAGGGGCCAACGTCCTGACTTTC. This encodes CASSPRGLEGANVLTF.

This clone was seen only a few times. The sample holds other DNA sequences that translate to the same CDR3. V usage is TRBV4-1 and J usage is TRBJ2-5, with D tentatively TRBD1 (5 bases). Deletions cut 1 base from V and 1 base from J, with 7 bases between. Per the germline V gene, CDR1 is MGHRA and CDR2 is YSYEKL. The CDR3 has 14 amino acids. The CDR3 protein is CASSQGDSQETQYF. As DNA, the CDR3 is TGCGCCAGCAGCCAAGGTGACAGCCAAGAGACCCAGTACTTC.

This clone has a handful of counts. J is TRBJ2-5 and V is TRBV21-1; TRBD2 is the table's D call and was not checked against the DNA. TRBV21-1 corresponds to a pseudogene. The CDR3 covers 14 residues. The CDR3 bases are TGTGCCAGCAGCCAAGGACTAGTAATCGAGACCCAGTACTTC. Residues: CASSQGLVIETQYF.

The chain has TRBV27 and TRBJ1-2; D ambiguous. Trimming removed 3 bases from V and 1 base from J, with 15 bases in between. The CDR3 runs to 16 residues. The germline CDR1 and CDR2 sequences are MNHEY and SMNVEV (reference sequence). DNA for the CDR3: TGTGCCAGCAGTTTTCTGTCAGGACCGAGTAACTATGGCTACACCTTC. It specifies CASSFLSGPSNYGYTF.

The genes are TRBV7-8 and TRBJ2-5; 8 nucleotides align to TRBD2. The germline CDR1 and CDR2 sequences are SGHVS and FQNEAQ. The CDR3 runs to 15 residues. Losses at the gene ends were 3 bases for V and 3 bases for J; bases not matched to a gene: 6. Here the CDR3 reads CASSFLGLAKETQYF. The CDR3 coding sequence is TGTGCCAGCAGCTTCCTAGGACTAGCAAAAGAGACCCAGTACTTC.

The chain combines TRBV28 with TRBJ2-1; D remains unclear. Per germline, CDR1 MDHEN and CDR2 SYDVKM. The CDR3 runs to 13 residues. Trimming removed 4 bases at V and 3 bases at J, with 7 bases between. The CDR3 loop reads CASSSASYNEQFF. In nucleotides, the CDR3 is TGTGCCAGCAGTTCGGCGAGCTACAATGAGCAGTTCTTC.

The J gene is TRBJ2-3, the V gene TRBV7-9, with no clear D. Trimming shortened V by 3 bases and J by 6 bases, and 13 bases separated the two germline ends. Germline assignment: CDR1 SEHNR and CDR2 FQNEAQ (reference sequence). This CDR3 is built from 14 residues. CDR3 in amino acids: CASSFPTGQDTQYF. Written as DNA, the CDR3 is TGTGCCAGCAGCTTCCCGACTGGTCAGGATACGCAGTATTTT.

CDR3: CASSPTSGNNEQFF. The CDR3 nucleotides read TGTGCCAGCTCACCCACTAGCGGGAACAATGAGCAGTTCTTC. V usage is TRBV18 and J usage is TRBJ2-1; 10 bases align to TRBD2. This CDR3 has 14 amino acids. CDR1 is KGHSH, CDR2 LQKENI, per germline. V was pared by 3 bases and J by 5 bases, with 1 base of the junction left unmatched.

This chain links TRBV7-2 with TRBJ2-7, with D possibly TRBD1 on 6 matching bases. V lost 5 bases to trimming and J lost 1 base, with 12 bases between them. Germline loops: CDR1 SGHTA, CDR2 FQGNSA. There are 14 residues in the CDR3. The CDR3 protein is CASSLPRGSYEQYF. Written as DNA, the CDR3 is TGTGCCAGCAGCCTACCGAGGGGGTCCTACGAGCAGTACTTC.

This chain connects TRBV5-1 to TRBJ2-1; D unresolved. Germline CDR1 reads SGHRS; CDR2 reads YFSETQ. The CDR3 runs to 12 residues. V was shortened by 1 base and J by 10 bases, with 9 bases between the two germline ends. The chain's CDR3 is CASSLPPREQFF. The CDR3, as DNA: TGCGCCAGCAGCTTGCCGCCCCGAGAGCAGTTCTTC.

CDR3 sequence: CSVADAGFHGAFF. The CDR3 DNA reads TGCAGCGTTGCGGATGCAGGATTCCATGGGGCTTTCTTT. The chain employs TRBV29-1 and TRBJ1-1; unclear D gene. This CDR3 spans 13 amino acids. The germline CDR1 and CDR2 sequences are SQVTM and ANQGSEA. V lost 4 bases and J 11 bases, leaving 20 bases between the germline ends.

CDR3 DNA: TGCGCCAGCAGCCAAGATGTTGGTGCGAATGAGCAGTTCTTC. Residues: CASSQDVGANEQFF. The J gene is TRBJ2-1, the V gene TRBV4-1; unclear D gene. The CDR3 loop spans 14 amino acids. CDR1 and CDR2 from the germline V gene are MGHRA and YSYEKL. V dropped 0 bases and J dropped 7 bases, with 10 bases sitting between them.

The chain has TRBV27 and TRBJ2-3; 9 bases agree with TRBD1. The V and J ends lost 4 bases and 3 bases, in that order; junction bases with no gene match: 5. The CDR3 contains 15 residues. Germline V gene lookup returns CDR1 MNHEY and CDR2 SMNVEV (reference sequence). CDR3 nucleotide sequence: TGTGCCAGCAGTTCCCGGGACAGGGTTACAGATACGCAGTATTTT. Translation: CASSSRDRVTDTQYF.